This entry lists 7 T cell receptor beta chains sequenced from one sample in a study of cytomegalovirus exposure and HLA in healthy donors. The PCR had 60 Vbeta and 13 Jbeta primers. Clones were read by immunoSEQ multiplex PCR, and TCRdb kept only the in-frame ones, dropping some. The sample lists 120,000 or so clones, 73% occurring once. The sample taken for sequencing was PBMCs. These receptors all come from a woman aged 40 to 50 in good health and CMV-seronegative.

The rearrangement links TRBV5-1 to TRBJ2-2; 10 bases agree with TRBD1. J lost 4 bases, V lost 4 bases, and 7 bases had no gene match. In germline, CDR1 is SGHRS, CDR2 YFSETQ. This CDR3 has 16 residues. The CDR3 spells CASSPRQGAGTGELFF. The CDR3 DNA is TGCGCCAGCAGCCCAAGACAGGGGGCGGGCACCGGGGAGCTGTTTTTT.

The chain joins TRBV7-2 to TRBJ2-1; D is undetermined. CDR1 and CDR2 (germline): SGHTA, FQGNSA. The length of the CDR3 is 15 residues. V lost 0 bases to trimming and J lost 0 bases, with 6 bases between them. The DNA of the CDR3 is TGTGCCAGCAGCTTAGCGGGCAGCTCCTACAATGAGCAGTTCTTC. It is translated as CASSLAGSSYNEQFF. Together with reference TRBV7-2 and TRBJ2-1, the CDR3 gives the full variable domain: GAGVSQSPSNKVTEKGKDVELRCDPISGHTALYWYRQSLGQGLEFLIYFQGNSAPDKSGLPSDRFSAERTGGSVSTLTIQRTQQEDSAVYLCASSLAGSSYNEQFFGPGTRLTVL.

The chain joins TRBV7-9 to TRBJ1-1, with a tentative D call TRBD1 (6 bases). Germline assignment: CDR1 SEHNR and CDR2 FQNEAQ (reference sequence). The CDR3 sequence is 15 residues long. V was clipped by 1 base and J by 1 base, with 10 bases between them. The chain's CDR3 is CASSLVSGANTEAFF. CDR3 nucleotides: TGTGCCAGCAGCTTAGTGTCAGGGGCGAACACTGAAGCTTTCTTT.

The chain employs TRBV9 and TRBJ2-5; the match to TRBD1 covers 8 bases. The V gene end was trimmed by 3 bases and the J gene end by 5 bases; junction bases not matched to a gene: 9. CDR1 is SGDLS, CDR2 YYNGEE, per germline. CDR3 size: 15 residues. The chain's CDR3 is CASSGPGQGSETQYF. The CDR3 DNA reads TGTGCCAGCAGCGGTCCCGGACAGGGCTCGGAGACCCAGTACTTC.

This sequence joins TRBV6-6 and TRBJ2-5; D is unresolved. CDR1 is MNHNY, CDR2 SVGAGI, per germline (reference sequence). Trimming removed 6 bases from V and 5 bases from J, with 10 bases in between. CDR3 length equals 12 residues. In DNA, the CDR3 is TGTGCCAGCAGGCTCCCCGGGGAGACCCAGTACTTC. This codes for CASRLPGETQYF.

The rearrangement joins TRBV7-9 to TRBJ2-2; 8 bases are shared with TRBD2. The germline CDR1 and CDR2 sequences are SEHNR and FQNEAQ (reference sequence). V shed 10 bases, J shed 4 bases, and the junction held 14 bases outside the gene matches. The CDR3 consists of 16 residues. The CDR3 nucleotides read TGTGCCACTCGTAGCCCGGGACTAGAGGGCACCGGGGAGCTGTTTTTT. It is translated as CATRSPGLEGTGELFF.

This clone is a singleton in its sample. V gene TRBV10-3 combines with J gene TRBJ1-2, with D uncertain. The CDR3 extends over 12 amino acids. Germline CDR1 reads ENHRY; CDR2 reads SYGVKD. Trimming took 8 bases from V and 8 from J, leaving 15 bases between them. CDR3 sequence: CAIQVAGNGYTF. CDR3 in DNA: TGTGCCATCCAGGTAGCGGGGAACGGCTACACCTTC.